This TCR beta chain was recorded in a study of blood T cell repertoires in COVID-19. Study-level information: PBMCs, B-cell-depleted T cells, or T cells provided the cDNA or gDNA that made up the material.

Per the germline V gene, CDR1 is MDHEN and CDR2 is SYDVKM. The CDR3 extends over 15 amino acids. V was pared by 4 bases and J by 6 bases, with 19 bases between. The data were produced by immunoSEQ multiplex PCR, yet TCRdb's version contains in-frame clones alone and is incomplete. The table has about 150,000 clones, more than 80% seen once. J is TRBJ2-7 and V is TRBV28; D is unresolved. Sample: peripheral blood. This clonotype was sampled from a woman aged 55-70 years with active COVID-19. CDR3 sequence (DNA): TGTGCCAGCAGTTCCCAACCACTCCCACCGGGCGAGCAGTACTTC. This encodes CASSSQPLPPGEQYF.